A selection of T cell receptor beta chains follows, all from one sample in a study of response to subunit inactivated influenza vaccine. A single record per CDR3 protein comes from TCRdb applying MiXCR to the RT-PCR reads. This table holds hundreds of thousands of distinct CDR3 sequences, just over 20% found once. The material was PBMCs from blood, obtained 21 months after vaccination. Receptors originate from a man aged 50-75 years who received an inactivated influenza vaccine. Both conserved end residues are part of each CDR3. The D gene is left open where the match is weak.

>.|TRBV30
CAWSATGRAEAFF
>.|TRBV2
CASSENVGPSGAFF
>TRBD1|TRBV6-1
CAHRSGTQQGVEDSDTQYF
>.|TRBV20-1
CSVGQGPSTEAFF
>TRBD1|TRBV19
CASSPRGGVHTEAFF
>TRBD2|TRBV20-1
CSASDAGDTDTQYF
>TRBD1|TRBV4-3
CASSQDPDRVYSGNTIYF
>TRBD1|TRBV6-1
CASSENWGQSSYGYTF
>.|TRBV6-1
CASSEVRVGAYEQYF
>TRBD2|TRBV6-2/TRBV6-3
CASAYPPGLAEGLYNEQFF
>TRBD1|TRBV5-1
CASSRGQNKYEQYF
>TRBD1|TRBV24-1
CATSDGQGGKNEQYF
>.|TRBV19
CASKNTEAFF
>TRBD1|TRBV10-3
CATMLGGRTNEQFF
>.|TRBV30
CAWTGVNTGELFF
>.|TRBV12-3/TRBV12-4
CASSLASVNSPLHF
>TRBD1|TRBV12-3/TRBV12-4
CASSSGGTGGSPLHF
>.|TRBV7-9
CASSLEAASRSPLHF
>TRBD1|TRBV2
CASRTDRGTNQPQHF
>TRBD2|TRBV28
CASSFTAGGPYTGELFF